These 25 T cell receptor beta chains were all obtained from the same sample, sequenced in a study of cytomegalovirus exposure and HLA in healthy donors. This table comes from immunoSEQ multiplex PCR, and its TCRdb copy is limited to in-frame clones, with some not included. The table has about 360,000 clones, 75% to 90% seen once. The specimen was PBMCs. These receptors came from a woman aged 18 to 35 in good health and CMV-seronegative.

Worth noting for this clone: The identical CDR3 is also encoded by other nucleotide sequences in the sample. The V call is TRBV28, the J call TRBJ1-2; D possibly corresponds to TRBD1 (6 bases). Germline CDR1 and CDR2: MDHEN and SYDVKM. V was clipped by 4 bases and J by 4 bases, with 10 bases between them. The CDR3 covers 13 residues. The CDR3 is CASSSPQGYGYTF. The CDR3 coding sequence is TGTGCCAGCAGTTCCCCACAGGGCTATGGCTACACCTTC.

The genes are TRBV7-8 and TRBJ1-5; the D gene is possibly TRBD1 (6 bases). The CDR3 has 17 residues. The germline gives CDR1 SGHVS, CDR2 FQNEAQ. Between the trimmed V and J ends, which lost 0 bases and 6 bases, there was a span of 18 bases. CDR3 DNA sequence: TGTGCCAGCAGCTTAGCGGCCCCGGGACACCTTTTTCAGCCCCAGCATTTT. It yields the protein CASSLAAPGHLFQPQHF. The full variable domain, its missing parts supplied by reference TRBV7-8 and TRBJ1-5, is GAGVSQSPRYKVAKRGQDVALRCDPISGHVSLFWYQQALGQGPEFLTYFQNEAQLDKSGLPSDRFFAERPEGSVSTLKIQRTQQEDSAVYLCASSLAAPGHLFQPQHFGDGTRLSIL.

The gene calls are TRBV7-8 and TRBJ2-7, with 7 bases that match TRBD1. The trim removed 5 bases at V and 4 bases at J, leaving 14 bases unmatched. CDR3 size: 16 residues. The germline V gene encodes CDR1 SGHVS and CDR2 FQNEAQ. The CDR3 region has the DNA TGTGCCAGCAGCCTTCTCTTAGGGACAGAGATTTACGAGCAGTACTTC. Its protein is CASSLLLGTEIYEQYF.

The chain uses TRBV2 and TRBJ1-5; 8 positions match TRBD1. The CDR3 loop spans 13 amino acids. Germline V CDR1 and CDR2: SNHLY, FYNNEI. J lost 8 bases, V lost 5 bases, and 5 bases had no gene match. CDR3 coding DNA: TGTGCCAGCAGTACGACAGGGGCAAAGCCCCAGCATTTT. Translation gives CASSTTGAKPQHF.

The rearrangement links TRBV11-2 to TRBJ2-7; 7 bases are a match to TRBD1. The germline V gene encodes CDR1 SGHAT and CDR2 FQNNGV. V shed 5 bases, J shed 5 bases, and the junction held 6 bases outside the gene matches. The CDR3 covers 13 residues. CDR3 bases: TGTGCCAGCAGCCCAAGGGGGCTAGACGAGCAGTACTTC. It codes for CASSPRGLDEQYF.

The chain couples TRBV28 to TRBJ2-7, with 7 positions matching TRBD1. Germline-derived CDR1 and CDR2 are MDHEN and SYDVKM. The CDR3 is made up of 18 amino acids. V lost 3 bases to trimming and J lost 3 bases; unmatched junction nucleotides: 17. CDR3 amino acids: CASSLRKGAMRIFYEQYF. The DNA for the CDR3 is TGTGCCAGCAGTTTGAGGAAGGGGGCGATGAGAATTTTCTACGAGCAGTACTTC.

The rearrangement uses TRBV5-6 and TRBJ1-2, with D perhaps matching TRBD1 (5 bases). The CDR3 consists of 14 residues. V was clipped by 9 bases and J by 3 bases, with 18 bases between them. Looked up from germline, CDR1 is SGHDT and CDR2 is YYEEEE. The CDR3 protein is CATDKWGDYYGYTF. The DNA of the CDR3 is TGTGCCACCGACAAGTGGGGGGACTACTATGGCTACACCTTC. Full variable domain (remainder filled in from reference TRBV5-6 and TRBJ1-2): DAGVTQSPTHLIKTRGQQVTLRCSPKSGHDTVSWYQQALGQGPQFIFQYYEEEERQRGNFPDRFSGHQFPNYSSELNVNALLLGDSALYLCATDKWGDYYGYTFGSGTRLTVV.

The genes are TRBV4-2 and TRBJ1-2, with D perhaps TRBD1 (5 bases). This CDR3 has 16 amino acids. With 5 bases removed from V and 1 base from J, the gap between germline ends came to 17 bases. Germline assignment: CDR1 LGHNA and CDR2 YNFKEQ. CDR3 coding DNA: TGTGCCAGCAGCATGATAACAGGTCGTAGTAACTATGGCTACACCTTC. Translation: CASSMITGRSNYGYTF.

The chain links TRBV27 to TRBJ2-7; no firm D call. CDR3 length: 15 residues. Germline V gene sequence: CDR1 MNHEY, CDR2 SMNVEV (reference sequence). The ends were cut back, 6 bases at V and 0 bases at J, with 15 bases in the middle. The CDR3 region is CASSTNYIDSYEQYF. DNA for the CDR3: TGTGCCAGCAGCACAAACTACATCGACTCCTACGAGCAGTACTTC.

V usage is TRBV18 and J usage is TRBJ2-1; 7 bases agree with TRBD1. The CDR3 is made up of 15 amino acids. The V gene end was trimmed by 3 bases and the J gene end by 4 bases; junction bases not matched to a gene: 6. In germline, CDR1 is KGHSH, CDR2 LQKENI. CDR3 residues: CASSPDRVAYNEQFF. The CDR3 coding sequence is TGTGCCAGCTCACCCGACAGGGTTGCTTACAATGAGCAGTTCTTC.

This sequence joins TRBV5-8 and TRBJ2-7, with TRBD1 as a possible D gene (6 bases). V dropped 2 bases and J dropped 0 bases, with 9 bases sitting between them. Germline assignment: CDR1 SGHTS and CDR2 YDEGEE. The length of the CDR3 is 14 residues. Written as DNA, the CDR3 is TGTGCCAGCAGCTTTACAGGGAGCTCCTACGAGCAGTACTTC. Its translation: CASSFTGSSYEQYF.

The gene calls are TRBV10-3 and TRBJ2-5; TRBD1 matches 10 bases. Germline CDR1 ENHRY, CDR2 SYGVKD. The CDR3 runs to 16 residues. The J segment lost 3 bases and the V segment lost 10 bases, leaving 14 bases of the junction unmatched. CDR3 sequence reads: CATKAPVGTGEETQYF. CDR3 in DNA: TGTGCCACTAAAGCTCCGGTCGGGACAGGGGAAGAGACCCAGTACTTC.

The chain recombines TRBV29-1 with TRBJ2-2; D is perhaps TRBD1 (6 bases). Trimming removed 7 bases from V and 5 bases from J, with 11 bases in between. This CDR3 has 12 residues. Germline values: CDR1 SQVTM, CDR2 ANQGSEA. The CDR3 DNA follows: TGCAGCGCTACAGGGAAGACCGGGGAGCTGTTTTTT. Residues: CSATGKTGELFF.

This clone was seen a few times. The V and J genes are TRBV30 and TRBJ1-2, with D possibly being TRBD1 (6 bases). V shed 4 bases and J shed 3 bases, with 18 bases lying between them. This CDR3 has 15 residues. From germline, CDR1 is GTSNPN and CDR2 SVGIG (reference sequence). The DNA for the CDR3 is TGTGCCTGGAACCCTGGACAGCCCAGGGACTATGGCTACACCTTC. Translated: CAWNPGQPRDYGYTF.

V gene TRBV5-1 combines with J gene TRBJ2-3; TRBD2 might be the D (6 bases). The CDR3 contains 14 residues. V dropped 1 base and J dropped 3 bases, with 9 bases sitting between them. Germline V gives CDR1 SGHRS, CDR2 YFSETQ. CDR3 sequence: CASSLISGTDTQYF. The CDR3 nucleotides read TGCGCCAGCAGCTTGATCAGCGGGACAGATACGCAGTATTTT. Complete variable domain (other parts from reference TRBV5-1 and TRBJ2-3): KAGVTQTPRYLIKTRGQQVTLSCSPISGHRSVSWYQQTPGQGLQFLFEYFSETQRNKGNFPGRFSGRQFSNSRSEMNVSTLELGDSALYLCASSLISGTDTQYFGPGTRLTVL.

This rearrangement joins TRBV5-1 to TRBJ1-2, with TRBD1 matching over 8 bases. The length of the CDR3 is 12 residues. Germline CDR1 is SGHRS and CDR2 is YFSETQ. With V trimmed by 6 bases and J by 7 bases, 5 bases remained unmatched. CDR3 amino acids: CASTGQGPGYTF. The CDR3 DNA follows: TGCGCCAGCACTGGACAGGGACCTGGCTACACCTTC.

The chain recombines TRBV7-8 with TRBJ2-1; D might be TRBD2 (5 bases). CDR1 and CDR2 (germline): SGHVS, FQNEAQ. The CDR3 consists of 11 residues. Between the trimmed V and J ends, which lost 5 bases and 13 bases, there was a span of 12 bases. The CDR3 coding sequence is TGTGCCAGCAGCGGCCGAGCGGTCCAGTTCTTC. Amino acids: CASSGRAVQFF.

This clone has a handful of counts. The chain has TRBV5-1 and TRBJ2-7; 8 bases are a match to TRBD1. Germline lookup yields CDR1 SGHRS and CDR2 YFSETQ. There are 14 residues in the CDR3. V lost 4 bases and J lost 5; bases outside the gene matches: 8. The CDR3 DNA reads as TGCGCCAGCAGCGCGGACAGGGTTGTACACGAGCAGTACTTC. Translation gives CASSADRVVHEQYF.

This clone turned up a few times. The chain uses TRBV27 and TRBJ1-5; 7 bases line up with TRBD1. Unmatched junction bases numbered 2, after V lost 5 bases and J lost 4 bases. The germline gives CDR1 MNHEY, CDR2 SMNVEV (reference sequence). CDR3 length: 13 amino acids. CDR3 residues: CASSQQGNQPQHF. The CDR3 bases are TGTGCCAGCAGTCAACAGGGGAATCAGCCCCAGCATTTT.

This chain links TRBV2 with TRBJ1-1; D is unresolved. The CDR3 runs 13 residues. V lost 4 bases, J lost 2 bases, and 8 bases lay in between. CDR1 and CDR2 from the germline V gene are SNHLY and FYNNEI. The CDR3 bases are TGTGCCAGCAGTGCTGAGGCTAACACTGAAGCTTTCTTT. Translated: CASSAEANTEAFF.

This chain connects TRBV2 to TRBJ2-1; no definite D call. CDR3 size: 13 residues. CDR1 is SNHLY, CDR2 FYNNEI, per germline. V lost 6 bases to trimming and J lost 4 bases, with 10 bases between them. DNA of the CDR3: TGTGCCAGCAGAGAGGATCTATACAATGAGCAGTTCTTC. Its translation: CASREDLYNEQFF.

A single count supports this clone. This sequence joins TRBV7-7 and TRBJ2-2; D possibly corresponds to TRBD2 (6 bases). Deletions cut 5 bases from V and 0 bases from J, with 10 bases between. Germline values: CDR1 SSHAT, CDR2 FNYEAQ (reference sequence). The CDR3 consists of 15 residues. The CDR3 DNA follows: TGTGCCAGCAGCGCGGGGACTTCGAACACCGGGGAGCTGTTTTTT. Protein product: CASSAGTSNTGELFF.

J is TRBJ1-5 and V is TRBV19, with D unclear. V was shortened by 6 bases and J by 4 bases, with 7 bases between the two germline ends. The CDR3 totals 12 residues. Germline V CDR1 and CDR2: LNHDA, SQIVND (reference sequence). CDR3 DNA: TGTGCCAGTAGCCTTAGTAATCAGCCCCAGCATTTT. This codes for CASSLSNQPQHF.

J is TRBJ2-7 and V is TRBV5-8, with 7 nucleotides matching TRBD2. CDR1 SGHTS and CDR2 YDEGEE come from the germline V gene. The V gene end was trimmed by 4 bases and the J gene end by 3 bases; junction bases not matched to a gene: 13. The CDR3 contains 16 residues. Here the CDR3 reads CASSPRTRPNVYEQYF. The CDR3, as DNA: TGTGCCAGCAGCCCACGGACTAGACCAAACGTCTACGAGCAGTACTTC.

CDR3 nucleotide sequence: TGTGCCAGCAGTTTCGTGACTAGCGGGAACTTCGGCACAGATACGCAGTATTTT. Translating gives CASSFVTSGNFGTDTQYF. The gene calls are TRBV27 and TRBJ2-3; 11 bases agree with TRBD2. The V and J ends lost 3 bases and 1 base, in that order; junction bases with no gene match: 9. Germline V gene lookup returns CDR1 MNHEY and CDR2 SMNVEV (reference sequence). The CDR3 length is 18 residues.